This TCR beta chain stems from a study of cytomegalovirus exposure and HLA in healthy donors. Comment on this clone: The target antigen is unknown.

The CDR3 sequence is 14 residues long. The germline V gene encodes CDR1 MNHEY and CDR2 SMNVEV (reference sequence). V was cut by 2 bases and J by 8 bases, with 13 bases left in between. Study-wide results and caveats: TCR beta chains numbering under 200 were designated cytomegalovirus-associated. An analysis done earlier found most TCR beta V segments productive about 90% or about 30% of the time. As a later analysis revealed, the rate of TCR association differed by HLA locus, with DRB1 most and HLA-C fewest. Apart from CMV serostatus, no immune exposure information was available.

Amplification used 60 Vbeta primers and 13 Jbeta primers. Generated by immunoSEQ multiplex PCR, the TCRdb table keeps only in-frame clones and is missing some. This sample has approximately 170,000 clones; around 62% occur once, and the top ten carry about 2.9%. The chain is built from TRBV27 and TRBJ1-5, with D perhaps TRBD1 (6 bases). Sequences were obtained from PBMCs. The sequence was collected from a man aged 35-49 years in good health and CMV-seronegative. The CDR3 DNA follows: TGTGCCAGCAGTTTAACAGGGCCCCTAGAGCCCCAGCATTTT. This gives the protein CASSLTGPLEPQHF.